One and the same sample provided the 3 T cell receptor beta chains below, sequenced in a study of T-cell memory formation after mild COVID-19. TCRdb processed the 5' RACE reads anew with MiXCR; each CDR3 protein has one entry. The sample carries around 250,000 distinct CDR3 sequences, under 20% recorded once. Sample: PBMCs or a T cell subset sorted from them (not recorded which). The receptors shown here come from a man younger than 35 who had mild COVID-19 (a few samples of this study predate the infection). Cell type and time point are not known.

Here the CDR3 reads CASTAPQGSSYNEQFF. The CDR3 DNA sequence: TGTGCCAGCACCGCCCCGCAGGGGAGCTCCTACAATGAGCAGTTCTTC. The chain has TRBV28 and TRBJ2-1; D might be TRBD1 (6 bases). This CDR3 contains 16 residues. In germline, CDR1 is MDHEN, CDR2 SYDVKM. V was trimmed by 7 bases and J by 0 bases, leaving 16 bases between them.

This chain uses TRBV7-9 with TRBJ1-1, with 7 nucleotides matching TRBD1. Germline CDR1 and CDR2: SEHNR and FQNEAQ (reference sequence). The trim removed 5 bases at V and 0 bases at J, leaving 3 bases unmatched. This CDR3 has 14 amino acids. As DNA, the CDR3 is TGTGCCAGCAGCCAGGGGGGAATGAACACTGAAGCTTTCTTT. Translated: CASSQGGMNTEAFF.

The chain links TRBV19 to TRBJ1-2; D gene unclear. The CDR3 is 13 amino acids. CDR1 and CDR2 (germline): LNHDA, SQIVND (reference sequence). Trimming removed 2 bases at V and 2 bases at J, with 6 bases between. The CDR3 DNA reads TGTGCCAGTAGTATACGTCAGAACTATGGCTACACCTTC. It is translated as CASSIRQNYGYTF.